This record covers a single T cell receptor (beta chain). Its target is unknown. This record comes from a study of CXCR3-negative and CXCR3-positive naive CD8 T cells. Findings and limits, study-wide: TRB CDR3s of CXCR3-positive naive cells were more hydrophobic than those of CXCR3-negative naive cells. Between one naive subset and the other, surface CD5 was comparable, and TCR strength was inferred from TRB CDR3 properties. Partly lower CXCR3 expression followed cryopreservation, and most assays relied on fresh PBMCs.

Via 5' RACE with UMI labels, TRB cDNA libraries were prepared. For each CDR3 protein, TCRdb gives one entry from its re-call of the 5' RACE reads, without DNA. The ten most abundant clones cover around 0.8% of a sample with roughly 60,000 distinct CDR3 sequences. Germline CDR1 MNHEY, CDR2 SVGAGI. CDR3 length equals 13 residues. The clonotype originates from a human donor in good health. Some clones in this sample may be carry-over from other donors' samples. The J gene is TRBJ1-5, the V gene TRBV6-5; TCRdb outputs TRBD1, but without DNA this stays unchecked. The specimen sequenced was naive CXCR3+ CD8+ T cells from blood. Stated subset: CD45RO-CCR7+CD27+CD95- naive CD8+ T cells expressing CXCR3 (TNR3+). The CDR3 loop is CASSWDPSQPQHF.